The 30 T cell receptor beta chains below all came from one sample that was sequenced in a study of CD8 T cells in ankylosing spondylitis. TCRdb analysed the 5' RACE reads with MiXCR anew, one entry per CDR3 protein. The sample consists of roughly 60,000 distinct CDR3 sequences, roughly 6.1% of them appearing once. The sequenced sample consisted of synovial fluid, either unsorted or a sorted T cell fraction (not recorded which). All receptors come from a male donor with ankylosing spondylitis.

The chain recombines TRBV2 with TRBJ2-1; D may be TRBD2 (6 bases). V gave up 8 bases and J gave up 9 bases, with 14 bases separating them. Germline lookup yields CDR1 SNHLY and CDR2 FYNNEI. The CDR3 length is 12 residues. Written as DNA, the CDR3 is TGTGCCAGCTTTTCTAGCGAGGGTGAGCAGTTCTTC. This gives the protein CASFSSEGEQFF.

This clonotype was observed at least ten times. The chain links TRBV7-9 to TRBJ2-1; TRBD1 matches 12 bases. CDR1 is SEHNR, CDR2 FQNEAQ, per germline (reference sequence). V lost 3 bases and J lost 8; bases outside the gene matches: 5. The CDR3 is 15 residues long. For the CDR3, the DNA is TGTGCCAGCAGCTTCTGGGGACAGGGGGCCTATGAGCAGTTCTTC. Its protein product is CASSFWGQGAYEQFF.

In its sample, this clonotype was seen many times. The J gene is TRBJ2-3, the V gene TRBV27; no firm D call. Germline loops: CDR1 MNHEY, CDR2 SMNVEV (reference sequence). V was shortened by 1 base and J by 2 bases, with 4 bases between the two germline ends. The CDR3 is 13 residues long. In DNA, the CDR3 is TGTGCCAGCAGTTTATTGGACACAGATACGCAGTATTTT. This gives the protein CASSLLDTDTQYF.

This clonotype occurred many times. The genes are TRBV5-5 and TRBJ2-2; TRBD2 matches at 10 bases. V gave up 5 bases and J gave up 8 bases; unmatched junction bases: 9. The V gene's germline CDR1 is SGHKS and CDR2 YYEKEE (reference sequence). The CDR3 runs 15 residues. CDR3 protein: CASRELAGDTGELFF. DNA of the CDR3: TGTGCCAGCAGAGAGCTAGCGGGAGATACTGGGGAGCTGTTTTTT.

This clonotype was observed many times. This chain joins TRBV3-1 and TRBJ2-3; 9 nucleotides agree with TRBD1. Germline V lookup: CDR1 LGHDT, CDR2 YNNKEL (reference sequence). The CDR3 has 15 amino acids. With V trimmed by 4 bases and J by 2 bases, 4 bases remained unmatched. The CDR3 DNA reads as TGTGCCAGCAGCCCCGGGACAGGGTTCACAGATACGCAGTATTTT. Translated, it gives CASSPGTGFTDTQYF.

This clonotype was recorded many times. The chain has TRBV6-1 and TRBJ1-3, with D unclear. Deletions cut 6 bases from V and 4 bases from J, with 13 bases between. The CDR3 is 14 residues long. Germline V gene lookup returns CDR1 MNHNS and CDR2 SASEGT. The CDR3 coding sequence is TGTGCCAGCAGAACGGGGTCTACCGGAAACACCATATATTTT. Protein sequence: CASRTGSTGNTIYF.

This chain joins TRBV30 and TRBJ2-1; a weak D match, TRBD1 (5 bases). V was trimmed by 0 bases and J by 11 bases, leaving 8 bases between them. Germline-derived CDR1 and CDR2 are GTSNPN and SVGIG (reference sequence). There are 11 residues in the CDR3. In DNA, the CDR3 is TGTGCCTGGAGTGTACAGGACCAGCAGTTCTTC. This sequence encodes CAWSVQDQQFF.

This chain connects TRBV28 to TRBJ2-5, with TRBD2 matching over 8 bases. The CDR3 loop spans 14 amino acids. In germline, CDR1 is MDHEN, CDR2 SYDVKM. Trimming cost V 2 bases and J 5 bases; bases outside gene matches: 4. The DNA of the CDR3 is TGTGCCAGCAGTTTAAGCGGGGGTCGGGAGACCCAGTACTTC. It yields the protein CASSLSGGRETQYF.

This clonotype has more than one count but fewer than ten. The DNA for the CDR3 is TGTGCCAGCTTAAGGGGTCGAGGAGAAAAACTGTTTTTT. It translates to CASLRGRGEKLFF. The gene calls are TRBV7-9 and TRBJ1-4, with D tentatively TRBD1 (5 bases). The CDR3 sequence is 13 residues long. CDR1 is SEHNR, CDR2 FQNEAQ, per germline (reference sequence). Trimming took off 8 bases at V and 8 bases at J, with 15 bases between the two ends.

This clonotype came up many times. The rearrangement links TRBV11-1 to TRBJ2-2, with 8 bases lining up with TRBD2. Germline CDR1 SGHAT, CDR2 FQDESV (reference sequence). The V gene end was trimmed by 6 bases and the J gene end by 2 bases; junction bases not matched to a gene: 5. This CDR3 comprises 15 residues. The CDR3 bases are TGTGCCAGCAGGAAACTAGCGGCTAACACCGGGGAGCTGTTTTTT. Translation gives CASRKLAANTGELFF. Filled out from reference TRBV11-1 and TRBJ2-2, the complete variable domain reads EAEVAQSPRYKITEKSQAVAFWCDPISGHATLYWYRQILGQGPELLVQFQDESVVDDSQLPKDRFSAERLKGVDSTLKIQPAELGDSAMYLCASRKLAANTGELFFGEGSRLTVL.

This clonotype showed up many times. The CDR3 DNA reads TGTGCCAGCAGCCAAGCACCCGAACGTAATGAGCAGTTCTTC. Protein: CASSQAPERNEQFF. The chain carries TRBV14 and TRBJ2-1; unclear D gene. Per germline, CDR1 SGHDN and CDR2 FVKESK. The CDR3 is 14 residues long. Trimming took 1 base from V and 7 from J, leaving 11 bases between them.

This clonotype was seen at least ten times. This sequence joins TRBV5-6 and TRBJ2-2; 7 bases map to TRBD2. Germline V CDR1 and CDR2: SGHDT, YYEEEE. V was pared by 1 base and J by 3 bases, with 12 bases of the junction left unmatched. This CDR3 is built from 18 residues. This CDR3 reads CASSLNFGGSSYTGELFF. The CDR3 DNA is TGTGCCAGCAGCTTGAACTTCGGCGGGAGCTCTTACACCGGGGAGCTGTTTTTT.

The gene calls are TRBV7-2 and TRBJ2-1; possibly TRBD2 for D (6 bases). Germline lookup yields CDR1 SGHTA and CDR2 FQGNSA. The CDR3 spans 16 residues. With 5 bases removed from V and 2 bases from J, the gap between germline ends came to 16 bases. DNA for the CDR3: TGTGCCAGCAGCCCGGGTCGGGGGAGGACCTACAATGAGCAGTTCTTC. Its translation: CASSPGRGRTYNEQFF.

This clonotype was detected many times. The chain combines TRBV9 with TRBJ2-1; maybe TRBD2 (5 bases). Trimming removed 0 bases at V and 7 bases at J, with 17 bases between. The germline V gene has CDR1 SGDLS and CDR2 YYNGEE. The CDR3 is made up of 16 amino acids. CDR3 residues: CASSVVVGSLLNEQFF. CDR3 DNA sequence: TGTGCCAGCAGCGTAGTAGTGGGGAGTCTCCTTAATGAGCAGTTCTTC.

This clonotype was recorded many times. The chain recombines TRBV12-3 or TRBV12-4 with TRBJ2-2; the D is unclear. V was shortened by 3 bases and J by 4 bases, with 0 bases between the two germline ends. The CDR3 is 11 amino acids. The chain's CDR3 is CASSFTGELFF. The CDR3 nucleotides read TGTGCCAGCAGTTTCACCGGGGAGCTGTTTTTT.

The rearrangement uses TRBV11-3 and TRBJ2-3; no clear D. The V end was cut by 3 bases, the J end by 2 bases, with 12 bases between. CDR1 is SGHNT and CDR2 is YENEEA in the germline V gene. The CDR3 length is 15 residues. CDR3 residues: CASSFRAHPTDTQYF. The CDR3 DNA reads TGTGCCAGCAGCTTCCGCGCCCACCCCACAGATACGCAGTATTTT.

This clonotype was seen ten or more times. The J gene is TRBJ2-2, the V gene TRBV11-2; 9 bases align to TRBD2. CDR3 length: 16 residues. V lost 5 bases, J lost 3 bases, and 7 bases stayed unmatched. Germline V gene data show CDR1 as SGHAT and CDR2 as FQNNGV. CDR3 in amino acids: CASSPLSGSYTGELFF. CDR3 coding DNA: TGTGCCAGCAGCCCCCTTAGCGGGAGTTACACCGGGGAGCTGTTTTTT.

This clonotype showed up many times. This rearrangement joins TRBV15 to TRBJ2-5; 11 positions agree with TRBD2. The germline gives CDR1 LNHNV, CDR2 YYDKDF (reference sequence). The CDR3 contains 16 residues. Trimming cost V 0 bases and J 4 bases; bases outside gene matches: 4. This chain's CDR3 is CATSRDRLAGIETQYF. The DNA of the CDR3 is TGTGCCACCAGCAGAGACCGACTAGCGGGAATAGAGACCCAGTACTTC.

This clonotype showed up many times. The chain joins TRBV20-1 to TRBJ2-7; D is unresolved. CDR3 length: 13 residues. Germline lookup yields CDR1 DFQATT and CDR2 SNEGSKA (reference sequence). Trimming left V 5 bases short and J 3 bases short, with 14 bases between. CDR3 sequence: CSAQLPNRYEQYF. The CDR3 DNA reads TGCAGTGCTCAACTTCCGAACCGCTACGAGCAGTACTTC.

In this sample, this clonotype turned up many times. CDR3 sequence: CASSRGQGHPGNTIYF. The CDR3 DNA sequence: TGTGCCAGCAGTCGTGGACAGGGCCACCCTGGAAACACCATATATTTT. This chain connects TRBV12-3 or TRBV12-4 to TRBJ1-3; 8 bases are shared with TRBD1. The junction had 8 bases not matched to a gene; V was cut back by 5 bases and J by 2 bases. The CDR3 runs 16 residues.

At least ten counts were recorded for this clonotype. The V call is TRBV7-2, the J call TRBJ1-2; the match to TRBD1 covers 8 bases. Per the germline V gene, CDR1 is SGHTA and CDR2 is FQGNSA. V shed 3 bases and J 7 bases; nucleotides not matched to a gene: 10. The CDR3 runs to 15 residues. CDR3 sequence: CASSFNPGQVSGYTF. The DNA of the CDR3 is TGTGCCAGCAGCTTCAATCCGGGACAGGTTTCTGGCTACACCTTC.

The V call is TRBV7-2, the J call TRBJ2-3; TRBD2 matches at 8 bases. The V and J ends lost 3 bases and 6 bases, in that order; junction bases with no gene match: 5. The CDR3 loop spans 14 amino acids. Germline V gives CDR1 SGHTA, CDR2 FQGNSA. The CDR3 DNA follows: TGTGCCAGCAGCTTTGGTAGCGGGAAGGATACGCAGTATTTT. Amino acids: CASSFGSGKDTQYF. Using reference TRBV7-2 and TRBJ2-3 for the parts outside the CDR3, the full variable domain is GAGVSQSPSNKVTEKGKDVELRCDPISGHTALYWYRQSLGQGLEFLIYFQGNSAPDKSGLPSDRFSAERTGGSVSTLTIQRTQQEDSAVYLCASSFGSGKDTQYFGPGTRLTVL.

The rearrangement links TRBV2 to TRBJ2-7; D is possibly TRBD2 (5 bases). Trimming removed 1 base at V and 6 bases at J, with 13 bases between. The germline CDR1 and CDR2 sequences are SNHLY and FYNNEI. The CDR3 consists of 14 residues. The CDR3 is CASSEVLSGSEQYF. CDR3 sequence (DNA): TGTGCCAGCAGTGAAGTCCTCTCGGGGTCCGAGCAGTACTTC.

This rearrangement joins TRBV11-3 to TRBJ2-5; D is ambiguous. Germline-derived CDR1 and CDR2 are SGHNT and YENEEA. The V and J ends lost 3 bases and 2 bases respectively, with 7 bases between them. The length of the CDR3 is 13 residues. CDR3 in amino acids: CASSLDEQETQYF. The CDR3 DNA reads as TGTGCCAGCAGCTTGGACGAGCAAGAGACCCAGTACTTC.

This clonotype was counted at least ten times. The J gene is TRBJ2-7, the V gene TRBV28; TRBD2 aligns across 7 bases. V lost 7 bases to trimming and J lost 6 bases; unmatched junction nucleotides: 6. CDR3 length: 12 amino acids. Germline CDR1 MDHEN, CDR2 SYDVKM. The CDR3 is CASTAGDGEQYF. The CDR3 DNA follows: TGTGCCAGCACGGCGGGGGATGGCGAGCAGTACTTC.

This clonotype was counted only a few times. The chain recombines TRBV19 with TRBJ2-5, with 9 bases matching TRBD2. The CDR3 runs 15 residues. Looked up from germline, CDR1 is LNHDA and CDR2 is SQIVND (reference sequence). The J segment lost 5 bases and the V segment lost 3 bases, leaving 7 bases of the junction unmatched. The CDR3 DNA reads TGTGCCAGTAGTATTGGGCTAGCGGGATTCGAGACCCAGTACTTC. It is translated as CASSIGLAGFETQYF.

The genes are TRBV2 and TRBJ1-3; no clear D gene. With 2 bases removed from V and 5 bases from J, the gap between germline ends came to 4 bases. Germline V CDR1 and CDR2: SNHLY, FYNNEI. CDR3 length: 12 residues. Here the CDR3 DNA reads TGTGCCAGCAGTGAATCGCGAAACACCATATATTTT. The encoded protein is CASSESRNTIYF.

V is TRBV21-1 and J is TRBJ1-2. TRBV21-1 counts as a pseudogene. The CDR3 consists of 11 residues. The DNA for the CDR3 is TGTGCCAGCAGCAAAGTGAGCCACTACACCTTC. Protein: CASSKVSHYTF.

This clonotype has a count of ten or more. The chain combines TRBV20-1 with TRBJ2-3; 8 nucleotides agree with TRBD2. This CDR3 has 18 residues. Germline CDR1 reads DFQATT; CDR2 reads SNEGSKA (reference sequence). The J segment lost 2 bases and the V segment lost 3 bases, leaving 16 bases of the junction unmatched. The CDR3 DNA reads as TGCAGTGCTAGGAGGGATGGGGCTAGCGGGTCACTCACAGATACGCAGTATTTT. This gives the protein CSARRDGASGSLTDTQYF.

This clonotype was found a few times. The rearrangement joins TRBV6-2 or TRBV6-3 to TRBJ2-1; 7 bases line up with TRBD2. CDR1 and CDR2 (germline): MNHEY, SVGEGT. The ends lost 1 base at V and 7 bases at J; junction bases unmatched: 7. The CDR3 contains 15 residues. As DNA, the CDR3 is TGTGCCAGCAGTTACTTTGGCGGGAGCACGAATGAGCAGTTCTTC. Protein: CASSYFGGSTNEQFF.